The 32 T cell receptor beta chains given below trace back to one sample, sequenced in a study of spatial heterogeneity in lung cancer. Time point specified: sample taken at primary tumor resection. TCRs were sequenced from unsorted whole RNA of tumor, nontumor lung or PBMC. TCRdb fed the 5' RACE reads into MiXCR, producing one record per CDR3 protein. The repertoire has some 50,000 distinct CDR3 sequences, 12% of them found once; the top ten carry about 40%. Specimen: PBMCs, collected at surgery. The receptors here all came from a female donor with early-stage non-small cell lung cancer.

This clonotype was seen a handful of times. The rearrangement joins TRBV27 to TRBJ2-2, with TRBD1 matching over 7 bases. V was clipped by 6 bases and J by 8 bases; unmatched bases: 9. The CDR3 is made up of 14 amino acids. Germline V CDR1 and CDR2: MNHEY, SMNVEV (reference sequence). The chain's CDR3 is CASRQTGLIGELFF. The CDR3 DNA is TGTGCCAGCAGACAGACAGGGTTGATTGGGGAGCTGTTTTTT.

V usage is TRBV7-9 and J usage is TRBJ2-2; 11 bases align to TRBD1. Germline V CDR1 and CDR2: SEHNR, FQNEAQ (reference sequence). Trimming removed 6 bases from V and 5 bases from J; junction bases left unmatched: 8. The CDR3 consists of 16 residues. The CDR3 spells CASSRPGTGGTGELFF. DNA of the CDR3: TGTGCCAGCAGTAGACCCGGGACAGGGGGTACCGGGGAGCTGTTTTTT.

The gene calls are TRBV3-1 and TRBJ1-1, with D unresolved. This CDR3 has 13 amino acids. CDR1 and CDR2 (germline): LGHDT, YNNKEL (reference sequence). Trimming shortened V by 3 bases and J by 2 bases, and 7 bases separated the two germline ends. The CDR3 DNA is TGTGCCAGCAGCCATGGCGGAAACACTGAAGCTTTCTTT. Its translation: CASSHGGNTEAFF.

V and J are TRBV19 and TRBJ2-7, with D tentatively TRBD1 (6 bases). Trimming removed 2 bases from V and 5 bases from J, with 13 bases in between. Germline V CDR1 and CDR2: LNHDA, SQIVND (reference sequence). This CDR3 has 14 amino acids. CDR3 sequence: CASSISGQSHEQYF. DNA of the CDR3: TGTGCCAGTAGTATAAGTGGACAGTCTCACGAGCAGTACTTC.

This chain links TRBV5-4 with TRBJ2-5; TRBD2 agrees at 12 bases. V dropped 0 bases and J dropped 5; count of bases not matched to a gene: 8. Germline assignment: CDR1 SGHNT and CDR2 YYREEE (reference sequence). The CDR3 totals 17 residues. The CDR3 bases are TGTGCCAGCAGCTTGGCTGCTAGCGGGGGGGCCGGCGAGACCCAGTACTTC. Amino acid sequence: CASSLAASGGAGETQYF.

This clonotype appeared many times. The chain is built from TRBV7-2 and TRBJ2-1; no clear D gene. Trimming took 1 base from V and 6 from J, leaving 10 bases between them. The CDR3 sequence is 14 residues long. From germline, CDR1 is SGHTA and CDR2 FQGNSA. The CDR3 coding sequence is TGTGCCAGCAGCTTAGTCGTTAGAGGCAATGAGCAGTTCTTC. Amino acid sequence: CASSLVVRGNEQFF.

This clonotype was counted a few times. J is TRBJ1-2 and V is TRBV13, with D hard to call. Germline CDR1 reads PRHDT; CDR2 reads FYEKMQ (reference sequence). Between the trimmed V and J ends, which lost 7 bases and 0 bases, there was a span of 15 bases. This CDR3 is 15 amino acids long. In nucleotides, the CDR3 is TGTGCCAGCACCGAGGTAACGGAAACTAACTATGGCTACACCTTC. Amino acid sequence: CASTEVTETNYGYTF. Supplemented by reference TRBV13 and TRBJ1-2, the full variable domain reads AAGVIQSPRHLIKEKRETATLKCYPIPRHDTVYWYQQGPGQDPQFLISFYEKMQSDKGSIPDRFSAQQFSDYHSELNMSSLELGDSALYFCASTEVTETNYGYTFGSGTRLTVV.

J is TRBJ1-1 and V is TRBV20-1; D not certain. This CDR3 comprises 16 residues. Trimming cost V 3 bases and J 4 bases, with 21 bases left between them. The germline V gene encodes CDR1 DFQATT and CDR2 SNEGSKA (reference sequence). The CDR3 DNA sequence: TGCAGTGCTAGTCAGAGCCGGGTCAGCGCCTTCACTGAAGCTTTCTTT. Its translation is CSASQSRVSAFTEAFF.

There are a few counts of this clonotype. The rearrangement links TRBV7-2 to TRBJ2-5; D may be TRBD1 or TRBD2 (5 bases each). From germline, CDR1 is SGHTA and CDR2 FQGNSA. V was shortened by 1 base and J by 4 bases, with 13 bases between the two germline ends. The CDR3 extends over 15 amino acids. CDR3 DNA: TGTGCCAGCAGCTTAGAGCGGCCGACAGCAGAGACCCAGTACTTC. It translates to CASSLERPTAETQYF. Together with reference TRBV7-2 and TRBJ2-5, the CDR3 gives the full variable domain: GAGVSQSPSNKVTEKGKDVELRCDPISGHTALYWYRQSLGQGLEFLIYFQGNSAPDKSGLPSDRFSAERTGGSVSTLTIQRTQQEDSAVYLCASSLERPTAETQYFGPGTRLLVL.

This chain joins TRBV20-1 and TRBJ2-3; weak D call: TRBD2 (6 bases). The CDR3 loop spans 14 amino acids. The germline gives CDR1 DFQATT, CDR2 SNEGSKA (reference sequence). Deletions cut 6 bases from V and 4 bases from J, with 17 bases between. The CDR3 DNA follows: TGCAGTGCCCCCCGGACTGGAGGGTCAGATACGCAGTATTTT. It codes for CSAPRTGGSDTQYF.

The CDR3 reads CASSYSDYGYTF. DNA of the CDR3: TGTGCCAGCAGTTACAGCGACTATGGCTACACCTTC. The gene calls are TRBV2 and TRBJ1-2; no clear D. V lost 5 bases and J lost 3, with 7 bases in between. CDR3 size: 12 residues. Per germline, CDR1 SNHLY and CDR2 FYNNEI.

This clonotype appeared a few times. The chain uses TRBV11-1 and TRBJ2-3; 8 bases are a match to TRBD2. Trimming removed 1 base from V and 1 base from J; junction bases left unmatched: 4. CDR1 and CDR2 (germline): SGHAT, FQDESV (reference sequence). CDR3 size: 16 residues. Here the CDR3 DNA reads TGTGCCAGCAGCTTAGAATGGCGGGGGGGCACAGATACGCAGTATTTT. It specifies CASSLEWRGGTDTQYF.

This clonotype was recorded many times. The chain combines TRBV3-1 with TRBJ1-2; D gene ambiguous. The CDR3 consists of 15 residues. The V and J ends lost 1 base and 4 bases respectively, with 13 bases between them. From germline, CDR1 is LGHDT and CDR2 YNNKEL (reference sequence). For the CDR3, the DNA is TGTGCCAGCAGCCAAGTGCCGGGGAGCGGCTATGGCTACACCTTC. This codes for CASSQVPGSGYGYTF.

This clonotype was recorded a few times. V gene TRBV6-1 combines with J gene TRBJ2-5, with D possibly matching TRBD2 (7 bases). The CDR3 has 16 residues. V lost 8 bases and J lost 2, with 21 bases in between. Germline V gene lookup returns CDR1 MNHNS and CDR2 SASEGT. CDR3: CASSRRGQGGQETQYF. The CDR3, as DNA: TGTGCCAGCTCCCGGCGGGGGCAGGGAGGGCAAGAGACCCAGTACTTC.

This clonotype was found many times. The CDR3 DNA follows: TGTGCCAGCAGTTACTCGAGTTCAGTTGGTGATTATGGCTACACCTTC. It is translated as CASSYSSSVGDYGYTF. The chain links TRBV6-5 to TRBJ1-2, with D unresolved. Trimming pared 0 bases from V and 5 bases from J, leaving 16 bases between. This CDR3 spans 16 amino acids. Looked up from germline, CDR1 is MNHEY and CDR2 is SVGAGI.

This clonotype has a handful of counts. The chain is built from TRBV7-3 and TRBJ2-2; TRBD1 agrees at 10 bases. V was clipped by 4 bases and J by 7 bases; unmatched bases: 9. CDR3 size: 16 residues. Germline CDR1 and CDR2: SGHTA and FQGTGA. The CDR3 loop reads CASSSRRDRGGGELFF. The CDR3 DNA is TGTGCCAGCAGCTCCCGCCGGGACAGGGGTGGCGGGGAGCTGTTTTTT. Combining the CDR3 with reference TRBV7-3 and TRBJ2-2 gives the whole variable domain GAGVSQTPSNKVTEKGKYVELRCDPISGHTALYWYRQSLGQGPEFLIYFQGTGAADDSGLPNDRFFAVRPEGSVSTLKIQRTERGDSAVYLCASSSRRDRGGGELFFGEGSRLTVL.

This chain joins TRBV7-9 and TRBJ2-7; 8 nucleotides agree with TRBD1. Germline lookup yields CDR1 SEHNR and CDR2 FQNEAQ (reference sequence). With V trimmed by 1 base and J by 2 bases, 7 bases remained unmatched. The CDR3 loop spans 16 amino acids. The CDR3, as DNA: TGTGCCAGCAGCTTAGGAGGACAGGGAAATCCCTACGAGCAGTACTTC. This encodes CASSLGGQGNPYEQYF.

The chain couples TRBV7-9 to TRBJ2-7; D gene uncertain. Germline V lookup: CDR1 SEHNR, CDR2 FQNEAQ (reference sequence). V was trimmed by 5 bases and J by 4 bases, leaving 9 bases between them. The CDR3 is 12 amino acids. The CDR3 nucleotides are TGTGCCAGCAGCCCCAATTTTTACGAGCAGTACTTC. Translated, it gives CASSPNFYEQYF.

This clonotype was picked up many times. V gene TRBV5-4 combines with J gene TRBJ2-3; D remains ambiguous. This CDR3 spans 14 amino acids. Trimming shortened V by 4 bases and J by 4 bases, and 13 bases separated the two germline ends. From germline, CDR1 is SGHNT and CDR2 YYREEE (reference sequence). CDR3 region: CASSTRVVADTQYF. CDR3 nucleotide sequence: TGTGCCAGCAGCACAAGGGTGGTGGCAGATACGCAGTATTTT.

This clonotype was observed a handful of times. The chain employs TRBV29-1 and TRBJ1-1; D is perhaps TRBD1 (5 bases). Germline-derived CDR1 and CDR2 are SQVTM and ANQGSEA. This CDR3 region has 11 residues. Trimming took off 7 bases at V and 2 bases at J, with 8 bases between the two ends. CDR3 nucleotide sequence: TGCAGCGGGACACTTAACACTGAAGCTTTCTTT. It codes for CSGTLNTEAFF.

The V and J genes are TRBV19 and TRBJ1-1; maybe TRBD1 (6 bases). V dropped 6 bases and J dropped 1 base, with 12 bases sitting between them. This CDR3 comprises 14 residues. Germline assignment: CDR1 LNHDA and CDR2 SQIVND (reference sequence). CDR3 protein: CASRLQGSNTEAFF. The CDR3 region has the DNA TGTGCCAGTAGACTACAGGGCTCGAACACTGAAGCTTTCTTT. Drawing the rest from reference TRBV19 and TRBJ1-1, the complete variable domain is DGGITQSPKYLFRKEGQNVTLSCEQNLNHDAMYWYRQDPGQGLRLIYYSQIVNDFQKGDIAEGYSVSREKKESFPLTVTSAQKNPTAFYLCASRLQGSNTEAFFGQGTRLTVV.

The rearrangement uses TRBV2 and TRBJ1-1; TRBD1 matches 9 bases. V shed 8 bases, J shed 5 bases, and the junction held 6 bases outside the gene matches. Germline V gives CDR1 SNHLY, CDR2 FYNNEI. There are 13 residues in the CDR3. CDR3 amino acids: CASADRGWTEAFF. CDR3 nucleotides: TGTGCCAGCGCAGACAGGGGGTGGACTGAAGCTTTCTTT.

This rearrangement joins TRBV7-6 to TRBJ2-3; 9 bases are a match to TRBD2. The CDR3 sequence is 15 residues long. After removal of 5 bases from V and 5 bases from J, the junction contained 8 bases not matched to a gene. Germline V gene data show CDR1 as SGHVS and CDR2 as FNYEAQ. The CDR3 loop reads CASSRLAAYIDTQYF. CDR3 in DNA: TGTGCCAGCAGCCGACTAGCGGCGTATATAGATACGCAGTATTTT.

A word on this clonotype: A much larger clone lies a single base off, so this may be a read error. This chain connects TRBV5-5 to TRBJ1-4, with a possible D match to TRBD1 (5 bases). The CDR3 is 16 residues long. Germline assignment: CDR1 SGHKS and CDR2 YYEKEE (reference sequence). Here the CDR3 reads CASSRGTAPTNEKLYF. In DNA form, the CDR3 reads TGTGCCAGCAGCCGAGGGACGGCCCCAACTAATGAAAAACTGTATTTT. The full variable domain, completed using reference TRBV5-5 and TRBJ1-4, is DAGVTQSPTHLIKTRGQQVTLRCSPISGHKSVSWYQQVLGQGPQFIFQYYEKEERGRGNFPDRFSARQFPNYSSELNVNALLLGDSALYLCASSRGTAPTNEKLYFGSGTQLSVL.

This clonotype showed up many times. The chain is built from TRBV7-3 and TRBJ2-1; D may match TRBD1 or TRBD2 (5 bases each). The V gene's germline CDR1 is SGHTA and CDR2 FQGTGA. The V end lost 5 bases, the J end lost 5 bases, and 16 bases lay between the germline ends. The CDR3 spans 15 residues. The CDR3 region is CASSPADTSNNEQFF. The CDR3 coding sequence is TGTGCCAGCAGCCCAGCGGACACAAGCAACAATGAGCAGTTCTTC.

The chain employs TRBV5-1 and TRBJ2-7; 11 positions match TRBD1. From germline, CDR1 is SGHRS and CDR2 YFSETQ. The CDR3 sequence is 15 residues long. J gave up 2 bases and V 4 bases, and 5 bases lay outside the gene matches. The DNA for the CDR3 is TGCGCCAGCAGCCCGGACAGGGGGCCGACCTACGAGCAGTACTTC. It translates to CASSPDRGPTYEQYF.

The chain links TRBV9 to TRBJ2-1, with 8 bases that match TRBD2. Germline V gene lookup returns CDR1 SGDLS and CDR2 YYNGEE. This CDR3 is 16 amino acids long. Trimming removed 0 bases from V and 2 bases from J; junction bases left unmatched: 4. The CDR3 nucleotides read TGTGCCAGCAGCGTAGTAGTTAGCGGGGCCTACAATGAGCAGTTCTTC. It encodes CASSVVVSGAYNEQFF.

The chain joins TRBV27 to TRBJ1-2, with D tentatively TRBD1 (5 bases). Germline V gene data show CDR1 as MNHEY and CDR2 as SMNVEV (reference sequence). CDR3 length equals 13 residues. V dropped 3 bases and J dropped 2 bases, with 7 bases sitting between them. The CDR3 DNA reads as TGTGCCAGCAGTTTGTGGGGGAACTATGGCTACACCTTC. Translated: CASSLWGNYGYTF.

This clonotype has only a few counts. This chain connects TRBV2 to TRBJ1-4; TRBD1 is a possible D gene (5 bases). Looked up from germline, CDR1 is SNHLY and CDR2 is FYNNEI. V was trimmed by 8 bases and J by 4 bases, leaving 11 bases between them. The length of the CDR3 is 13 residues. The CDR3 is CASVQGVNEKLFF. The CDR3 DNA sequence: TGTGCCAGCGTTCAGGGAGTTAATGAAAAACTGTTTTTT. Filled out from reference TRBV2 and TRBJ1-4, the complete variable domain reads EPEVTQTPSHQVTQMGQEVILRCVPISNHLYFYWYRQILGQKVEFLVSFYNNEISEKSEIFDDQFSVERPDGSNFTLKIRSTKLEDSAMYFCASVQGVNEKLFFGSGTQLSVL.

This sequence joins TRBV19 and TRBJ1-1; no definite D call. Deletions cut 9 bases from V and 4 bases from J, with 9 bases between. This CDR3 has 11 amino acids. The germline CDR1 and CDR2 sequences are LNHDA and SQIVND (reference sequence). This CDR3 reads CASRKVTEAFF. The CDR3 coding sequence is TGTGCCAGCCGGAAGGTCACTGAAGCTTTCTTT. The full variable domain, with the rest looked up from reference TRBV19 and TRBJ1-1, is DGGITQSPKYLFRKEGQNVTLSCEQNLNHDAMYWYRQDPGQGLRLIYYSQIVNDFQKGDIAEGYSVSREKKESFPLTVTSAQKNPTAFYLCASRKVTEAFFGQGTRLTVV.

This clonotype has only a few counts. The chain carries TRBV3-1 and TRBJ1-1; the D gene is possibly TRBD1 (5 bases). Germline V lookup: CDR1 LGHDT, CDR2 YNNKEL (reference sequence). Trimming left V 1 base short and J 6 bases short, with 12 bases between. The CDR3 is made up of 14 amino acids. CDR3: CASSQVFGDSEAFF. CDR3 nucleotides: TGTGCCAGCAGCCAAGTATTTGGGGACTCTGAAGCTTTCTTT.

This clonotype was detected only a few times. The V and J genes are TRBV15 and TRBJ1-5; TRBD1 matches at 8 bases. Germline V CDR1 and CDR2: LNHNV, YYDKDF (reference sequence). V gave up 6 bases and J gave up 4 bases; unmatched junction bases: 11. CDR3 length: 16 residues. The CDR3 sequence: CATSIGTGEINQPQHF. For the CDR3, the DNA is TGTGCCACCAGTATCGGGACAGGAGAAATAAATCAGCCCCAGCATTTT.